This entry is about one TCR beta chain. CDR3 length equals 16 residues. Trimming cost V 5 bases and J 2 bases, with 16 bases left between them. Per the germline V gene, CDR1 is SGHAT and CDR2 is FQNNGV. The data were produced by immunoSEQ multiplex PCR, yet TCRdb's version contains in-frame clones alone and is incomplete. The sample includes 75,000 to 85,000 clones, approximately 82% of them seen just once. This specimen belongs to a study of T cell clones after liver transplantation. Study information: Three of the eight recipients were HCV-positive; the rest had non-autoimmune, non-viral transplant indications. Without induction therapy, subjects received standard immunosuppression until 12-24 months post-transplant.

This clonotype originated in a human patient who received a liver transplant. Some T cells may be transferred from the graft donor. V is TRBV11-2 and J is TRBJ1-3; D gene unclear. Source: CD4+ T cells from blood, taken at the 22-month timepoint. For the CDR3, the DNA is TGTGCCAGCAGCCCGGGCCGAGGTAGGACTGGAAACACCATATATTTT. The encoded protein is CASSPGRGRTGNTIYF.